This T cell receptor beta chain was captured by sequencing in a study of T cell clonality in common variable immunodeficiency. This clone was recorded many times. Its antigen is undetermined. The read halts 3 residues ahead of the CDR3 end, with the missing end drawn from the germline J gene. CDR1 is SGHTA, CDR2 FQGNSA, per germline. The V segment lost 2 bases and the J segment 6 bases; nucleotides outside the gene matches: 6. This CDR3 spans 15 amino acids. Assay: immunoSEQ multiplex PCR; the TCRdb copy retains only in-frame clones and omits some. The sample has tens of thousands of clones, none seen only once. Caucasian heritage predominated among both patients and controls. Donors gave roughly 4.5 to 9 ml heparinized peripheral whole blood. Study-wide points: Links between repertoire features and CVID complications were heterogeneity-limited. In common variable immunodeficiency, TCR beta chains reportedly carried fewer deletions and N-nucleotide insertions.

The sequence was obtained from a human donor with common variable immunodeficiency. The rearrangement joins TRBV7-2 to TRBJ2-3; 9 nucleotides match TRBD1. What was sequenced was peripheral blood mononuclear cells. CDR3 DNA (partial): TGTGCCAGCAGCTTACAGGGGACAGGGCTTGATACG. This encodes CASSLQGTGLDT. The whole CDR3 reads CASSLQGTGLDTQYF.